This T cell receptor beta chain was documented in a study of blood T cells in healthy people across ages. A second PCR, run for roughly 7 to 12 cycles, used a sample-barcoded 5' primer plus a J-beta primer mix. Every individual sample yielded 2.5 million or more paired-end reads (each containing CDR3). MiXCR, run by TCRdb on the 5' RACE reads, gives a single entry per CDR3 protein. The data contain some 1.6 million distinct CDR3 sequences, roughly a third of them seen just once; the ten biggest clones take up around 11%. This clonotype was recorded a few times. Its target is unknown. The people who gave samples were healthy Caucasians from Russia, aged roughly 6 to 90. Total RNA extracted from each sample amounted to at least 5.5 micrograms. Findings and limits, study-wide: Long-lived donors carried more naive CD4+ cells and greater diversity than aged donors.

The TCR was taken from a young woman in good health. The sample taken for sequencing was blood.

CDR3 amino acids: CASSPSAGRGNKDDEQFF. As DNA, the CDR3 is TGCGCCAGCAGCCCCTCGGCCGGGAGGGGGAATAAAGACGATGAGCAGTTCTTC. This chain uses TRBV5-1 with TRBJ2-1, with 8 bases aligning to TRBD2. With 4 bases clipped from V and 8 bases from J, the junction kept 20 bases outside the gene matches. The CDR3 is made up of 18 amino acids. Germline values: CDR1 SGHRS, CDR2 YFSETQ. Full variable domain (missing parts from reference TRBV5-1 and TRBJ2-1): KAGVTQTPRYLIKTRGQQVTLSCSPISGHRSVSWYQQTPGQGLQFLFEYFSETQRNKGNFPGRFSGRQFSNSRSEMNVSTLELGDSALYLCASSPSAGRGNKDDEQFFGPGTRLTVL.